Included here is one TCR beta chain sequence, with context. This specimen includes other DNA sequences encoding the same CDR3. The data originate from a study of cytomegalovirus exposure and HLA in healthy donors. Study information: In a previous analysis, some 110 million unique TCR beta sequences were found from about 190 million T cells.

The CDR3 contains 19 residues. CDR1 is SGHRS and CDR2 is YFSETQ in the germline V gene. The V and J ends lost 1 base and 0 bases respectively, with 19 bases between them. It was with 60 Vbeta and 13 Jbeta primers that the PCR ran. Produced via immunoSEQ multiplex PCR; TCRdb's table is partial and in-frame only. This table has about 150,000 clones, around three fifths appearing once. Sequences were obtained from PBMCs. The V gene is TRBV5-1, the J gene TRBJ2-2, with D tentatively TRBD1 (6 bases). The receptor was derived from a woman aged 40 to 50 in good health and CMV-seronegative. Written as DNA, the CDR3 is TGCGCCAGCAGCTTGAGGCCTTTGGGGGCAGGGACGAACACCGGGGAGCTGTTTTTT. Translating gives CASSLRPLGAGTNTGELFF. Full variable domain (missing parts from reference TRBV5-1 and TRBJ2-2): KAGVTQTPRYLIKTRGQQVTLSCSPISGHRSVSWYQQTPGQGLQFLFEYFSETQRNKGNFPGRFSGRQFSNSRSEMNVSTLELGDSALYLCASSLRPLGAGTNTGELFFGEGSRLTVL.